This entry is about one T cell receptor (beta chain). What it binds is not known. MiXCR was run by TCRdb on the 5' RACE reads, yielding one entry per CDR3 protein. The sample consists of roughly 290,000 distinct CDR3 sequences, 8% to 9.5% of them appearing once. These data come from a study of identical twins. Study-wide findings and caveats: Cord blood's abundant beta clonotypes had fewer insertions, unlike memory repertoires.

Germline V gives CDR1 SGHDT, CDR2 YYEEEE. This CDR3 comprises 13 residues. Trimming cost V 3 bases and J 5 bases, with 12 bases left between them. These data were also reused for a study on yellow fever vaccine responses in identical twins.

The TCR sequence derives from a woman aged 18-30 years in good health. The material sequenced was CD8+ T cells sorted from blood. The J gene is TRBJ2-7, the V gene TRBV5-6; D is ambiguous. CDR3 loop: CASSSGLRHEQYF. Here the CDR3 DNA reads TGTGCCAGCAGCTCCGGGCTGCGCCACGAGCAGTACTTC.